Here is one T cell receptor beta chain with its context. Its specificity is unknown. TCRdb's table, derived via immunoSEQ multiplex PCR, lists solely in-frame clones and lacks some. The sample contains hundreds of thousands of clones, approximately 96% of which appear only once. The data were taken from a study of shared clonotypes between healthy human individuals. Study summary: Used for every donor were three CD4 naive, three CD4 memory, two CD8 naive and one CD8 memory plate.

The trim removed 5 bases at V and 5 bases at J, leaving 2 bases unmatched. The CDR3 sequence is 13 residues long. Germline V gene lookup returns CDR1 SGHNT and CDR2 YENEEA. Study-level findings and limits: Larger estimated richness was generally recorded for naive subsets relative to memory subsets.

Cells designated naive CD8 were CD45RO-negative and were positively selected for CCR7, with terminally differentiated effector memory CD45RA+ cells excluded. What was sequenced was naive CD8+ T cells sorted from blood. The clonotype originates from a woman under 40 in good health. The gene calls are TRBV11-3 and TRBJ2-2, with TRBD1 matching 7 bases. CDR3 sequence reads: CASSPTGTGELFF. In nucleotides, the CDR3 is TGTGCCAGCAGCCCGACAGGGACCGGGGAGCTGTTTTTT.